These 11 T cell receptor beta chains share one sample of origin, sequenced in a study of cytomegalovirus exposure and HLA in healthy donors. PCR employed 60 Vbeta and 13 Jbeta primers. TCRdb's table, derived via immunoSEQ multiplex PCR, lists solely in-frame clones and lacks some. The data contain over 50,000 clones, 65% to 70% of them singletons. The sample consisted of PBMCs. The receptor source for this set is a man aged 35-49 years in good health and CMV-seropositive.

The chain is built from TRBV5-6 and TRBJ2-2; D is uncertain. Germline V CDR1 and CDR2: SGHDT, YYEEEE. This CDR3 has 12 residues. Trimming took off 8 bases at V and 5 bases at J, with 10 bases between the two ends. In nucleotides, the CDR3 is TGTGCCAGTGTAGCTCTGACCGGGGAGCTGTTTTTT. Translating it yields CASVALTGELFF.

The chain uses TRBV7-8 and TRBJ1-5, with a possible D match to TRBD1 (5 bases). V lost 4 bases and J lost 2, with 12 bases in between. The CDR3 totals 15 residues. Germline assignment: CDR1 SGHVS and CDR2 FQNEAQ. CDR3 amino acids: CASSSGTAGNQPQHF. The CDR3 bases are TGTGCCAGCAGCTCCGGGACTGCCGGCAATCAGCCCCAGCATTTT.

The CDR3: CASSLVVREGYEQYF. CDR3 nucleotide sequence: TGTGCCAGCAGCTTAGTTGTCCGGGAGGGATACGAGCAGTACTTC. The chain is built from TRBV7-8 and TRBJ2-7; TRBD2 matches 8 bases. Germline V gene lookup returns CDR1 SGHVS and CDR2 FQNEAQ. V lost 1 base to trimming and J lost 4 bases; unmatched junction nucleotides: 6. The CDR3 sequence is 15 residues long.

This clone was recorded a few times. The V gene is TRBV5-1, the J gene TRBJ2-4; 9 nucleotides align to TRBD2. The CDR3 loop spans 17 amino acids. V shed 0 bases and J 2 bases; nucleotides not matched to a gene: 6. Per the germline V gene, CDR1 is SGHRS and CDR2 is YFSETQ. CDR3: CASSLARREGTKNIQYF. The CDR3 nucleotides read TGCGCCAGCAGCTTGGCCAGGCGGGAGGGTACCAAAAACATTCAGTACTTC. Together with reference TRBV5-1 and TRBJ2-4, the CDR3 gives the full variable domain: KAGVTQTPRYLIKTRGQQVTLSCSPISGHRSVSWYQQTPGQGLQFLFEYFSETQRNKGNFPGRFSGRQFSNSRSEMNVSTLELGDSALYLCASSLARREGTKNIQYFGAGTRLSVL.

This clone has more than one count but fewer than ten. In DNA, the CDR3 is TGTGCCAGCAGCTTAAGCGCCCGGGACAGCTTAAATTCACCCCTCCACTTT. Translation gives CASSLSARDSLNSPLHF. This chain uses TRBV7-2 with TRBJ1-6, with 7 bases lining up with TRBD1. The CDR3 has 17 residues. With V trimmed by 2 bases and J by 7 bases, 11 bases remained unmatched. CDR1 and CDR2 from the germline V gene are SGHTA and FQGNSA.

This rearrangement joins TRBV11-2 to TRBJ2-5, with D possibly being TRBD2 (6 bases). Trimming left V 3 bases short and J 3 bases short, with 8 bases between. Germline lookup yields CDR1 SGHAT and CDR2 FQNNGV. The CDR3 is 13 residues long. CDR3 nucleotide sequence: TGTGCCAGCAGCTTTTCTAGCGAAGAGACCCAGTACTTC. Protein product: CASSFSSEETQYF.

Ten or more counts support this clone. Here the CDR3 DNA reads TGTGCCAGCAGTGAGGGACTAGCGGATACCTACGAGCAGTACTTC. Translation: CASSEGLADTYEQYF. The V and J genes are TRBV6-1 and TRBJ2-7; 11 bases map to TRBD2. The CDR3 has 15 amino acids. CDR1 is MNHNS and CDR2 is SASEGT in the germline V gene. The J segment lost 2 bases and the V segment lost 3 bases, leaving 3 bases of the junction unmatched.

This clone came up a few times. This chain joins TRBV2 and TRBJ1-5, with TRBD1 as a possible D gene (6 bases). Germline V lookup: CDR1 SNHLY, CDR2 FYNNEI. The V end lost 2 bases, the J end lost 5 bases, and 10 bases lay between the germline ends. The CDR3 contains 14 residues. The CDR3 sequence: CASSELDSYQPQHF. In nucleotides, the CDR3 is TGTGCCAGCAGTGAACTGGACAGTTATCAGCCCCAGCATTTT. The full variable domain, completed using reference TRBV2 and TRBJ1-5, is EPEVTQTPSHQVTQMGQEVILRCVPISNHLYFYWYRQILGQKVEFLVSFYNNEISEKSEIFDDQFSVERPDGSNFTLKIRSTKLEDSAMYFCASSELDSYQPQHFGDGTRLSIL.

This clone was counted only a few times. CDR3 protein: CASRLGHVGRDIQYF. DNA of the CDR3: TGTGCCAGCAGACTCGGGCATGTGGGCAGGGACATTCAGTACTTC. The chain has TRBV7-2 and TRBJ2-4; TRBD1 might be the D (5 bases). CDR3 length: 15 amino acids. Germline V gene data show CDR1 as SGHTA and CDR2 as FQGNSA. V lost 6 bases and J lost 8, with 20 bases in between. The variable domain in full, with the rest retrieved from reference TRBV7-2 and TRBJ2-4, is GAGVSQSPSNKVTEKGKDVELRCDPISGHTALYWYRQSLGQGLEFLIYFQGNSAPDKSGLPSDRFSAERTGGSVSTLTIQRTQQEDSAVYLCASRLGHVGRDIQYFGAGTRLSVL.

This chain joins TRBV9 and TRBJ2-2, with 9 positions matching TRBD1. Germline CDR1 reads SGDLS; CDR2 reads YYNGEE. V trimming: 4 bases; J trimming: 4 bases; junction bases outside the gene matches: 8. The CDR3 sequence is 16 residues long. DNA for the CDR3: TGTGCCAGCAGCACCACCGGGACAGGGCTCACCGGGGAGCTGTTTTTT. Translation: CASSTTGTGLTGELFF.

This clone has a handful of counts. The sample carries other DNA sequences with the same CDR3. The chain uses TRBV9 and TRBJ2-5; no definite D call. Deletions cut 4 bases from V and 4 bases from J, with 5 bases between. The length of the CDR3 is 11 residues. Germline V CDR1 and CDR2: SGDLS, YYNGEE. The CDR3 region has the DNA TGTGCCAGCAGCCGAGGAGAGACCCAGTACTTC. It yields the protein CASSRGETQYF.